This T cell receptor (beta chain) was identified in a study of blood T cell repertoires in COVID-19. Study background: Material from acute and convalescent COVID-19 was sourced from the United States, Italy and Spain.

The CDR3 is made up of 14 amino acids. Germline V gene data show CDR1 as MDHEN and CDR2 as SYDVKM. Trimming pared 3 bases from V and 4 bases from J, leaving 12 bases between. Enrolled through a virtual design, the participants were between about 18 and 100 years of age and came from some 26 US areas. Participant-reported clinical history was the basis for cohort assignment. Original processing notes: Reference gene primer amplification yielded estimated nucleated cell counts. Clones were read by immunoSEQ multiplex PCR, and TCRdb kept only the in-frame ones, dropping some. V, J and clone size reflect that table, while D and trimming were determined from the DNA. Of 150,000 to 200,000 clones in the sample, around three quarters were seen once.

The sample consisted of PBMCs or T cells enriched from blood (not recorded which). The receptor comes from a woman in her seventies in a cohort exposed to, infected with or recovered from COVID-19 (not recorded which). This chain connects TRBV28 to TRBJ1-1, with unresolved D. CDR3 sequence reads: CASSFPGSSTEAFF. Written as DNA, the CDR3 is TGTGCCAGCAGTTTTCCCGGGTCTAGCACTGAAGCTTTCTTT.